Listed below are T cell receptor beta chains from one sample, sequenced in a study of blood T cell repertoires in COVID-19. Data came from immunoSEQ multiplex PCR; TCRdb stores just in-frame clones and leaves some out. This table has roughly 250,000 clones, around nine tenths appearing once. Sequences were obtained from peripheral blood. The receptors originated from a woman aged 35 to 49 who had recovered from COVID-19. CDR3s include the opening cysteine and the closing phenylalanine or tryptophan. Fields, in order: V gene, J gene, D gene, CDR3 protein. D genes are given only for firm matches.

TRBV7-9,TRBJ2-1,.,CASRRSSYNEQFF
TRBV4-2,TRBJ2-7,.,CASSQDSGFYEQYF
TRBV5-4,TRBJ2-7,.,CASSQDSEQYF
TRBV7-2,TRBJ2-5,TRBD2,CASSGTSGRARETQYF
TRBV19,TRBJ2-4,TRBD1,CASSTDRKNIQYF
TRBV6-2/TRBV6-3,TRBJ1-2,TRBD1,CASSSTWDRGGYTF
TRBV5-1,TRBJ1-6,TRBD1,CASSLADRGGNSPLHF
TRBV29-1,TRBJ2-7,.,CSATTEPRGSYYEQYF
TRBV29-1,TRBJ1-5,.,CSVAEEGGGGQPQHF
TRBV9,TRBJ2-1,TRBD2,CASSVVTSGNSNEQFF
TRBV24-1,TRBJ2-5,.,CATGQGTLQETQYF
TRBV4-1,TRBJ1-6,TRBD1,CASSQTGDRYSYNSPLHF
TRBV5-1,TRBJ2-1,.,CASSLTPGYDEQFF
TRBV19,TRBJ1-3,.,CASKPRNRETGNTIYF
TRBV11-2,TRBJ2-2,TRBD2,CASSFFAGANTGELFF
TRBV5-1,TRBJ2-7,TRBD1,CASSLDNGQGPYEQYF
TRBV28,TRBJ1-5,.,CASSPNGYVLGNQPQHF
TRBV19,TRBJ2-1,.,CASSISPQDYNEQFF
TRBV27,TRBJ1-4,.,CASSLYRQGQEKLFF
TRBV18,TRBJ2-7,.,CASSPTANYEQYF
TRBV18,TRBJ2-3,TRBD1,CASSPLKTGGITDTQYF
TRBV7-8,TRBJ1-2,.,CASSLAGAGANYGYTF
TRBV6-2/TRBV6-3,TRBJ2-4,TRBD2,CASSYLLAGGNIQYF
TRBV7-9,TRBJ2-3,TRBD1,CASSPGTGGRTDTQYF
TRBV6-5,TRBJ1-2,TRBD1,CASSSGGGGYGYTF
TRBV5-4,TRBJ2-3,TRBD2,CASSLRLAGAFTDTQYF
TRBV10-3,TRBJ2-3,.,CAISEIRTGTDTQYF
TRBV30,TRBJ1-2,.,CAWSVPSGGYTF
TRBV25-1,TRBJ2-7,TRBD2,CASSDPRGRVYEQYF
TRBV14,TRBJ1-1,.,CASSQDLGRGNTEAFF
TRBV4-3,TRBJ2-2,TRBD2,CASSQVGRGGLRTGELFF
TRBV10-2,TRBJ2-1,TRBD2,CASSDRSGRSYNEQFF
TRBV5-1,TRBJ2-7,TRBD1,CASSWGTGNHEQYF
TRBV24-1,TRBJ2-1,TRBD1,CATSDSGGQGVYNEQFF
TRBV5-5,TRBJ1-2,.,CASSLWGRGNYGYTF
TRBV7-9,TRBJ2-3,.,CASSSTGDTQYF
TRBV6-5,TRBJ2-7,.,CAIGRTYEQYF
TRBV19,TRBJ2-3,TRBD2,CASRDQSGTSTDTQYF
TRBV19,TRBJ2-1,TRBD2,CASSMSGSSYNEQFF
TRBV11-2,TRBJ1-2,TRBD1,CASSLAGTGGYGYTF
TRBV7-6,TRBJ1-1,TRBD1,CASAGGTEAFF
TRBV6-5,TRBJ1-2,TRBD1,CASSYHDRGTYGYTF
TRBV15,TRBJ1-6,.,CATSRERGGDSPLHF
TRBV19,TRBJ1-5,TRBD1,CASRGTGNNQPQHF
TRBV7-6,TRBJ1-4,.,CASSLGRDSEKLFF